Sequencing of this TCR beta chain was carried out in a study of cytomegalovirus exposure and HLA in healthy donors. Regarding this clone: Its antigen remains unidentified.

Study-wide results and caveats: It was confirmed in vitro that three of the CMV-associated chains were specific for CMV antigens. Among TCR sequences, most were rare, though some public TCRs appeared in many donors. According to a later analysis, donors in an Asian-associated ancestry cluster reportedly had fewer N-insertions than the roughly 660-donor mean. Reported findings show TCR beta sequences accurately forecast HLA-A and HLA-B alleles in most subjects.

The germline V gene has CDR1 SGDLS and CDR2 YYNGEE. The CDR3 has 15 amino acids. The ends lost 6 bases at V and 9 bases at J; junction bases unmatched: 15. 13 Jbeta primers and 60 Vbeta primers were used for the PCR. Clones were sequenced by immunoSEQ multiplex PCR, and TCRdb holds only the in-frame ones, with some missing. The table lists more than 100,000 clones, roughly 71% of them singletons. The TCR was taken from a woman in her forties or fifties in good health and CMV-seropositive. Sequenced: PBMCs. The genes are TRBV9 and TRBJ2-1, with TRBD2 matching over 7 bases. The CDR3 loop is CASTSAVGGVGEQFF. The CDR3 region has the DNA TGTGCCAGCACCTCTGCTGTGGGGGGGGTAGGTGAGCAGTTCTTC.